This TCR beta chain appears in the sequencing data of a study of CD4+ T cells in melanoma. Concerning this clone: Its antigen is still unknown.

The repertoire was sequenced with immunoSEQ multiplex PCR; TCRdb's copy has only in-frame clones and lacks some. Of more than 15,000 clones detected, about 84% appear once; the ten largest clones hold 5% to 6.5%. The CDR3 runs to 15 residues. Germline V gene sequence: CDR1 SGDLS, CDR2 YYNGEE. The junction had 3 bases not matched to a gene; V was cut back by 2 bases and J by 4 bases. The study's findings and limits: Neoantigen-specific CD4+ T cells in melanoma reportedly had diverse differentiation states. CD8+ T cell, macrophage and B cell function reportedly correlated with neoantigen-specific CD4+ T cells.

The specimen was cells from a culture (not recorded whether cultured in vitro). The receptor was isolated from a human donor with melanoma. V and J are TRBV9 and TRBJ1-4; 9 bases align to TRBD1. The CDR3, as DNA: TGTGCCAGCAGCGTGGGACAGGGCATTAATGAAAAACTGTTTTTT. This gives the protein CASSVGQGINEKLFF.